These 27 T cell receptor beta chains originate from one sample sequenced in a study of blood T cell repertoires in COVID-19. TCRdb's copy holds only in-frame clones and misses some; the assay was immunoSEQ multiplex PCR. The sample holds some 390,000 clones, around 91% seen once. Sequencing used peripheral blood. The receptors derive from a woman in her thirties or forties with COVID-19, enrolled during active disease.

This clone was seen just once. The chain employs TRBV19 and TRBJ1-5; 8 bases agree with TRBD1. This CDR3 comprises 16 residues. V shed 10 bases and J 3 bases; nucleotides not matched to a gene: 14. The germline V gene has CDR1 LNHDA and CDR2 SQIVND (reference sequence). CDR3 in DNA: TGTGCCACCGGGGTTATAGACAGGGGACTCAATCAGCCCCAGCATTTT. Its protein is CATGVIDRGLNQPQHF.

J is TRBJ1-1 and V is TRBV5-4; D call uncertain. The V gene's germline CDR1 is SGHNT and CDR2 YYREEE (reference sequence). The CDR3 contains 15 residues. Trimming took off 1 base at V and 3 bases at J, with 13 bases between the two ends. The CDR3 DNA reads as TGTGCCAGCAGCTTGCGGAGCCCCCGTCACACTGAAGCTTTCTTT. Its protein is CASSLRSPRHTEAFF.

The chain combines TRBV5-6 with TRBJ2-7, with D perhaps matching TRBD1 (6 bases). The CDR3 contains 12 residues. With 2 bases removed from V and 6 bases from J, the gap between germline ends came to 9 bases. Germline lookup yields CDR1 SGHDT and CDR2 YYEEEE. The CDR3 coding sequence is TGTGCCAGCAGCTTCAACAGGGTCGAGCAGTACTTC. It yields the protein CASSFNRVEQYF.

The V and J genes are TRBV7-3 and TRBJ1-2; D is uncertain. CDR1 SGHTA and CDR2 FQGTGA come from the germline V gene. V lost 2 bases to trimming and J lost 11 bases, with 15 bases between them. The CDR3 runs 13 residues. CDR3 bases: TGTGCCAGCAGCTTAGGTGAAGACGGGATTTACACCTTC. Protein: CASSLGEDGIYTF. Full variable domain (rest looked up from reference TRBV7-3 and TRBJ1-2): GAGVSQTPSNKVTEKGKYVELRCDPISGHTALYWYRQSLGQGPEFLIYFQGTGAADDSGLPNDRFFAVRPEGSVSTLKIQRTERGDSAVYLCASSLGEDGIYTFGSGTRLTVV.

Only a few counts were recorded for this clone. The chain combines TRBV6-6 with TRBJ2-1, with 10 positions matching TRBD1. Per germline, CDR1 MNHNY and CDR2 SVGAGI (reference sequence). The CDR3 loop spans 14 amino acids. After removal of 3 bases from V and 6 bases from J, the junction contained 2 bases not matched to a gene. CDR3 amino acids: CASSYRTGGNEQFF. CDR3 sequence (DNA): TGTGCCAGCAGTTATAGGACAGGGGGCAATGAGCAGTTCTTC.

The gene calls are TRBV28 and TRBJ1-2; possibly TRBD1 for D (6 bases). Trimming shortened V by 10 bases and J by 0 bases, and 15 bases separated the two germline ends. CDR1 and CDR2 (germline): MDHEN, SYDVKM. This CDR3 is 14 amino acids long. CDR3 sequence: CATGQGQANYGYTF. The CDR3 coding sequence is TGTGCCACGGGACAAGGCCAGGCTAACTATGGCTACACCTTC.

This rearrangement joins TRBV7-6 to TRBJ2-5; weak D call: TRBD2 (5 bases). The CDR3 is 15 amino acids. CDR1 is SGHVS and CDR2 is FNYEAQ in the germline V gene. Trimming took off 1 base at V and 5 bases at J, with 14 bases between the two ends. CDR3 nucleotide sequence: TGTGCCAGCAGCTTAGGGGGAGAAGAAATTGAGACCCAGTACTTC. Amino acids: CASSLGGEEIETQYF.

The rearrangement joins TRBV10-3 to TRBJ1-3; 7 bases map to TRBD1. The germline V gene has CDR1 ENHRY and CDR2 SYGVKD. CDR3 length: 15 residues. Losses at the gene ends were 7 bases for V and 4 bases for J; bases not matched to a gene: 10. CDR3 bases: TGTGCCATCAAACTAGGGACAGTGGGAGGAAACACCATATATTTT. Translated, it gives CAIKLGTVGGNTIYF.

V usage is TRBV29-1 and J usage is TRBJ1-2, with D maybe TRBD1 (5 bases). CDR1 and CDR2 (germline): SQVTM, ANQGSEA. V was trimmed by 4 bases and J by 1 base, leaving 7 bases between them. This CDR3 is built from 12 residues. CDR3 loop: CSVGQGNYGYTF. CDR3 DNA sequence: TGCAGCGTTGGTCAGGGTAACTATGGCTACACCTTC.

This clone was recorded a few times. The chain links TRBV5-5 to TRBJ1-1; D is uncertain. The CDR3 consists of 13 residues. Looked up from germline, CDR1 is SGHKS and CDR2 is YYEKEE (reference sequence). Trimming took 1 base from V and 0 from J, leaving 4 bases between them. The CDR3 bases are TGTGCCAGCAGCTTGCGGTTGAACACTGAAGCTTTCTTT. It codes for CASSLRLNTEAFF.

This chain links TRBV4-1 with TRBJ1-5, with a possible D match to TRBD1 (5 bases). Germline CDR1 is MGHRA and CDR2 is YSYEKL. The V gene lost 0 bases and the J gene lost 4 bases, with 13 bases spanning the gap. This CDR3 comprises 16 residues. Here the CDR3 reads CASSQEVHGTNQPQHF. The CDR3, as DNA: TGCGCCAGCAGCCAAGAAGTACACGGGACTAATCAGCCCCAGCATTTT.

The CDR3 DNA follows: TGCAGTGCTAGTCTCTCCCTTCGACAGGGGAGCTCTGGAAACACCATATATTTT. Its translation: CSASLSLRQGSSGNTIYF. This chain links TRBV20-1 with TRBJ1-3; 8 positions match TRBD1. This CDR3 has 18 amino acids. CDR1 and CDR2 (germline): DFQATT, SNEGSKA (reference sequence). Germline trimming cut 3 bases from V and 0 bases from J; bases unmatched to any gene: 13.

The V call is TRBV19, the J call TRBJ2-3; 8 bases map to TRBD2. CDR3 length: 17 amino acids. V shed 0 bases, J shed 4 bases, and the junction held 9 bases outside the gene matches. Germline V gene sequence: CDR1 LNHDA, CDR2 SQIVND (reference sequence). The CDR3 sequence: CASSIDRAGGLADTQYF. The CDR3 DNA reads TGTGCCAGTAGTATAGATCGGGCGGGAGGCCTGGCAGATACGCAGTATTTT.

The sample holds one count of this clone. V is TRBV5-4 and J is TRBJ1-6, with D hard to call. There are 14 residues in the CDR3. CDR1 SGHNT and CDR2 YYREEE come from the germline V gene (reference sequence). The V and J ends lost 1 base and 8 bases respectively, with 10 bases between them. The CDR3 nucleotides are TGTGCCAGCAGCTTGTACGGGTGGGATTCACCCCTCCACTTT. Translated: CASSLYGWDSPLHF.

V gene TRBV4-1 combines with J gene TRBJ2-7, with TRBD2 as a possible D gene (7 bases). The V and J ends lost 0 bases and 5 bases respectively, with 14 bases between them. CDR3 length equals 15 residues. Per germline, CDR1 MGHRA and CDR2 YSYEKL. CDR3 loop: CASSQDRQGRDEQYF. DNA for the CDR3: TGCGCCAGCAGCCAAGATAGGCAGGGGAGGGACGAGCAGTACTTC.

The genes are TRBV28 and TRBJ1-6; the D gene is possibly TRBD1 (6 bases). Between the trimmed V and J ends, which lost 6 bases and 9 bases, there was a span of 18 bases. CDR3 length equals 15 residues. Germline CDR1 is MDHEN and CDR2 is SYDVKM. In DNA, the CDR3 is TGTGCCAGCAGCCAATCGGGGGGCCGGGGTTCACCCCTCCACTTT. Encoded protein: CASSQSGGRGSPLHF.

J is TRBJ2-3 and V is TRBV5-5; D remains ambiguous. V shed 3 bases and J shed 3 bases, with 2 bases lying between them. CDR3 length equals 11 residues. Germline V gene sequence: CDR1 SGHKS, CDR2 YYEKEE (reference sequence). The CDR3 reads CASSSTDTQYF. The DNA for the CDR3 is TGTGCCAGCAGCTCAACAGATACGCAGTATTTT.

To note about this clone: The same CDR3 also results from other DNA sequences found in this sample. The chain joins TRBV27 to TRBJ1-5; D is unresolved. V was cut by 2 bases and J by 1 base, with 6 bases left in between. The length of the CDR3 is 14 residues. CDR1 is MNHEY and CDR2 is SMNVEV in the germline V gene (reference sequence). The CDR3 here is CASSLSESNQPQHF. The CDR3, as DNA: TGTGCCAGCAGTTTAAGTGAGAGCAATCAGCCCCAGCATTTT.

The J gene is TRBJ1-5, the V gene TRBV5-1; 10 bases match TRBD1. The CDR3 contains 18 residues. J lost 1 base, V lost 2 bases, and 9 bases had no gene match. Germline assignment: CDR1 SGHRS and CDR2 YFSETQ. CDR3 residues: CASSLGTGVSWSNQPQHF. In DNA, the CDR3 is TGCGCCAGCAGCTTAGGGACAGGGGTGTCCTGGAGCAATCAGCCCCAGCATTTT. The whole variable domain, filled in from reference TRBV5-1 and TRBJ1-5, reads KAGVTQTPRYLIKTRGQQVTLSCSPISGHRSVSWYQQTPGQGLQFLFEYFSETQRNKGNFPGRFSGRQFSNSRSEMNVSTLELGDSALYLCASSLGTGVSWSNQPQHFGDGTRLSIL.

The V gene is TRBV7-9, the J gene TRBJ1-4; 7 bases align to TRBD1. J gave up 1 base and V 1 base, and 6 bases lay outside the gene matches. This CDR3 spans 17 amino acids. Germline V lookup: CDR1 SEHNR, CDR2 FQNEAQ (reference sequence). The CDR3 coding sequence is TGTGCCAGCAGCTTAGTAGGGGGCAAGGGAACTAATGAAAAACTGTTTTTT. It codes for CASSLVGGKGTNEKLFF. The full variable domain, in which reference TRBV7-9 and TRBJ1-4 provide the parts outside the CDR3, is DTGVSQNPRHKITKRGQNVTFRCDPISEHNRLYWYRQTLGQGPEFLTYFQNEAQLEKSRLLSDRFSAERPKGSFSTLEIQRTEQGDSAMYLCASSLVGGKGTNEKLFFGSGTQLSVL.

V and J are TRBV28 and TRBJ2-7, with 9 positions matching TRBD2. Germline V CDR1 and CDR2: MDHEN, SYDVKM. Trimming cost V 6 bases and J 7 bases; bases outside gene matches: 19. The CDR3 totals 17 residues. The CDR3 spells CASSLRDTLAGAEEQYF. CDR3 nucleotide sequence: TGTGCCAGCAGCCTCCGGGACACCTTAGCGGGAGCGGAAGAGCAGTACTTC.

J is TRBJ1-1 and V is TRBV29-1; 8 bases are shared with TRBD1. The germline CDR1 and CDR2 sequences are SQVTM and ANQGSEA. The CDR3 has 14 amino acids. V shed 0 bases and J 0 bases; nucleotides not matched to a gene: 0. The CDR3 here is CSVEETGVNTEAFF. CDR3 DNA: TGCAGCGTTGAAGAGACAGGGGTGAACACTGAAGCTTTCTTT.

The chain links TRBV18 to TRBJ1-1, with unresolved D. The V gene's germline CDR1 is KGHSH and CDR2 LQKENI. V dropped 5 bases and J dropped 3 bases, with 4 bases sitting between them. CDR3 length equals 11 residues. CDR3 nucleotide sequence: TGTGCCAGCTCATCAGACACTGAAGCTTTCTTT. This gives the protein CASSSDTEAFF.

The V and J genes are TRBV7-9 and TRBJ2-3, with 10 nucleotides matching TRBD1. Germline V gene sequence: CDR1 SEHNR, CDR2 FQNEAQ (reference sequence). Trimming removed 0 bases from V and 2 bases from J; junction bases left unmatched: 5. CDR3 length: 17 residues. Here the CDR3 reads CASSLAGQGVVTDTQYF. DNA of the CDR3: TGTGCCAGCAGCTTAGCCGGACAGGGGGTCGTCACAGATACGCAGTATTTT.

The chain combines TRBV6-5 with TRBJ1-2; 9 bases match TRBD1. The V gene's germline CDR1 is MNHEY and CDR2 SVGAGI. The CDR3 extends over 14 amino acids. Unmatched junction bases numbered 6, after V lost 3 bases and J lost 7 bases. CDR3 residues: CASSYGTGRGGYTF. In DNA, the CDR3 is TGTGCCAGCAGTTATGGGACAGGGCGCGGTGGCTACACCTTC.

The chain has TRBV7-2 and TRBJ1-2, with TRBD1 matching over 8 bases. The V gene end was trimmed by 3 bases and the J gene end by 6 bases; junction bases not matched to a gene: 3. CDR3 size: 13 residues. Germline V lookup: CDR1 SGHTA, CDR2 FQGNSA. The CDR3 loop reads CASSFQQGDGYTF. The CDR3 DNA follows: TGTGCCAGCAGCTTTCAACAGGGGGATGGCTACACCTTC.

This clone was observed once. The chain recombines TRBV5-1 with TRBJ2-2; 7 bases map to TRBD1. V trimming: 1 base; J trimming: 0 bases; junction bases outside the gene matches: 3. The CDR3 has 16 residues. The germline gives CDR1 SGHRS, CDR2 YFSETQ. CDR3 loop: CASSLPGQTNTGELFF. DNA for the CDR3: TGCGCCAGCAGCTTGCCGGGACAGACGAACACCGGGGAGCTGTTTTTT.